The rows below give T cell receptor beta chains drawn from one sample of a study of blood T cells in healthy people across ages. Via MiXCR, TCRdb re-called the 5' RACE reads, giving one row per CDR3 protein. This sample has hundreds of thousands of distinct CDR3 sequences, with 40% to 45% found just once. The specimen sequenced was blood. The receptors were sampled from an older man in good health. Each CDR3 is given with its conserved first and last residue. D genes are given only for firm matches. Some rows mark clone size as missing; the rest say once, few, many or name a class of expanded clone.

clone_size	d_call	v_call	j_call	cdr3_aa	cdr3_nt
many	-	TRBV29-1	TRBJ2-5	CSFSLGETQYF	TGCAGCTTTAGCTTGGGGGAGACCCAGTACTTC
few	TRBD2	TRBV7-2	TRBJ2-7	CASSLGTSGRTLEQYF	TGTGCCAGCAGCTTAGGCACTAGCGGGAGGACCCTGGAGCAGTACTTC
many	-	TRBV3-1	TRBJ2-3	CASSQDLGGVGTDTQYF	TGTGCCAGCAGCCAAGATCTCGGGGGCGTTGGCACAGATACGCAGTATTTT
few	TRBD1	TRBV20-1	TRBJ2-7	CSAGGDRASEQYF	TGCAGTGCTGGGGGCGACAGGGCAAGCGAGCAGTACTTC
-	TRBD1	TRBV6-2/TRBV6-3	TRBJ1-5	CASRFGQGKGPQHF	TGTGCCAGCAGATTCGGACAGGGGAAAGGGCCCCAGCATTTT
-	-	TRBV7-2	TRBJ2-5	CASSLYGSRETQYF	TGTGCCAGCAGCTTATATGGGTCGAGGGAGACCCAGTACTTC
-	-	TRBV20-1	TRBJ2-7	CSASQGGMDYEQYF	TGCAGTGCTAGCCAAGGGGGGATGGACTACGAGCAGTACTTC
-	TRBD2	TRBV3-1	TRBJ2-7	CASSQRLAGIYEQYF	TGTGCCAGCAGCCAGCGACTAGCGGGGATCTACGAGCAGTACTTC
-	-	TRBV3-1	TRBJ2-3	CASSQKLASLGTDTQYF	TGTGCCAGCAGCCAAAAGCTCGCGAGTCTCGGCACAGATACGCAGTATTTT
-	TRBD1	TRBV11-2	TRBJ1-1	CASMGKGAVNTEAFF	TGTGCCAGCATGGGTAAGGGGGCGGTGAACACTGAAGCTTTCTTT
-	-	TRBV20-1	TRBJ2-1	CSARPRGEFTIRDEQFF	TGCAGTGCTAGACCCCGCGGGGAATTTACAATTAGAGATGAGCAGTTCTTC
few	-	TRBV29-1	TRBJ1-2	CSVEGQPNGGYTF	TGCAGCGTTGAGGGGCAGCCCAACGGTGGCTACACCTTC
-	TRBD1	TRBV2	TRBJ1-4	CASRDSRGEKLFF	TGTGCCAGCCGGGACAGCCGTGGTGAAAAACTGTTTTTT
-	-	TRBV4-3	TRBJ1-1	CASSQDSQGYTEAFF	TGCGCCAGCAGCCAAGATAGTCAGGGATACACTGAAGCTTTCTTT
-	-	TRBV20-1	TRBJ2-1	CSARVPGGGEQFF	TGCAGTGCTAGAGTCCCCGGGGGTGGTGAGCAGTTCTTC
many	-	TRBV29-1	TRBJ2-3	CSVGGFADTQYF	TGCAGCGTTGGGGGGTTCGCAGATACGCAGTATTTT
-	-	TRBV28	TRBJ2-7	CASSNHRESIQGREQYF	TGTGCCAGCAGTAATCACCGAGAGTCGATACAGGGACGCGAGCAGTACTTC
-	TRBD1	TRBV5-1	TRBJ2-3	CASSSTGTGKDTQYF	TGCGCCAGCAGCTCGACCGGGACAGGGAAAGATACGCAGTATTTT
many	TRBD1	TRBV7-2	TRBJ2-7	CASSSDRYEQYF	TGTGCCAGCAGTTCGGACAGGTACGAGCAGTACTTC
-	-	TRBV10-3	TRBJ1-2	CAISGPVNRANYGYTF	TGTGCCATCAGTGGACCGGTGAACAGAGCTAACTATGGCTACACCTTC
-	TRBD1	TRBV7-2	TRBJ2-7	CASGTGIDYEQYF	TGTGCCAGCGGGACAGGGATTGACTACGAGCAGTACTTC
-	-	TRBV7-2	TRBJ2-5	CASSFNRQETQYF	TGTGCCAGCAGCTTCAACAGACAAGAGACCCAGTACTTC
-	TRBD2	TRBV29-1	TRBJ2-2	CSAEGLAVGELFF	TGCAGCGCTGAGGGACTAGCTGTCGGGGAGCTGTTTTTT
-	-	TRBV7-9	TRBJ2-3	CASSLKGLPDTQYF	TGTGCCAGCAGCTTAAAAGGTTTACCAGATACGCAGTATTTT
few	-	TRBV20-1	TRBJ2-5	CSAHPARGSGGTQYF	TGCAGTGCTCACCCGGCCAGGGGCTCTGGGGGGACCCAGTACTTC
-	-	TRBV2	TRBJ2-7	CASSRLGYYEQYF	TGTGCCAGCAGTAGACTGGGCTACTACGAGCAGTACTTC
-	TRBD2	TRBV7-9	TRBJ2-3	CASSLAGPSGTDTQYF	TGTGCCAGCAGCTTAGCTGGTCCTAGCGGGACAGATACGCAGTATTTT
-	TRBD1	TRBV5-5	TRBJ2-3	CASSLGMGQGTDTQYF	TGTGCCAGCAGCCTGGGGATGGGACAGGGGACAGATACGCAGTATTTT
-	-	TRBV29-1	TRBJ2-2	CSVGGAGVTGELFF	TGCAGCGTTGGAGGTGCAGGGGTAACCGGGGAGCTGTTTTTT
-	-	TRBV5-1	TRBJ2-7	CASSFLLTSYEQYF	TGCGCCAGCAGCTTTCTATTGACAAGCTACGAGCAGTACTTC
-	TRBD2	TRBV5-1	TRBJ2-1	CASSPTDPGLTYNEQFF	TGCGCCAGCAGCCCGACCGACCCGGGACTAACGTACAATGAGCAGTTCTTC
-	-	TRBV18	TRBJ2-6	CASSTQRGSGANVLTF	TGTGCCAGCTCAACCCAAAGGGGCTCTGGGGCCAACGTCCTGACTTTC
-	-	TRBV20-1	TRBJ1-5	CSARVNGPGGGPQHF	TGCAGTGCTAGAGTGAATGGGCCCGGGGGTGGGCCCCAGCATTTT
many	-	TRBV2	TRBJ2-1	CASSKDSAHYSETEQFF	TGTGCCAGCAGCAAAGACAGCGCGCACTACAGCGAAACTGAGCAGTTCTTC
-	TRBD2	TRBV4-2	TRBJ2-7	CASSRSGTSGTDEQYF	TGTGCCAGCAGCCGATCCGGGACTAGCGGGACCGACGAGCAGTACTTC
few	-	TRBV7-2	TRBJ2-6	CASSLGGGFSGANVLTF	TGTGCCAGCAGCTTAGGGGGTGGCTTCTCTGGGGCCAACGTCCTGACTTTC
few	TRBD2	TRBV15	TRBJ2-1	CATSRPSGRDNEQFF	TGTGCCACCAGCAGACCTAGCGGGAGGGACAATGAGCAGTTCTTC
-	-	TRBV25-1	TRBJ2-1	CASSEAVRHYNEQFF	TGCGCCAGCAGTGAGGCAGTGCGTCACTACAATGAGCAGTTCTTC
few	TRBD1	TRBV27	TRBJ2-1	CASSRITGQGAKNEQFF	TGTGCCAGCAGTCGAATCACGGGACAGGGGGCGAAGAATGAGCAGTTCTTC
many	TRBD2	TRBV7-2	TRBJ2-3	CASTPLGLAGGYMNTQYF	TGTGCCAGCACACCCCTGGGTCTAGCGGGGGGGTACATGAATACGCAGTATTTT
-	TRBD1	TRBV11-1	TRBJ2-1	CASSLKIRDSYNEQFF	TGTGCCAGCAGCTTAAAGATCCGGGACAGCTACAATGAGCAGTTCTTC
few	-	TRBV29-1	TRBJ2-3	CSVTGGYSGGTDTQYF	TGCAGCGTGACAGGGGGGTATAGCGGGGGCACAGATACGCAGTATTTT
-	-	TRBV30	TRBJ1-1	CAWSSGRAEAFF	TGTGCCTGGAGTTCCGGGAGGGCTGAAGCTTTCTTT
-	-	TRBV29-1	TRBJ2-4	CSVLGSPRGKNIQYF	TGCAGCGTTTTAGGATCCCCCCGGGGGAAAAACATTCAGTACTTC
-	-	TRBV7-2	TRBJ1-1	CASSLVRTALNTEAFF	TGTGCCAGCAGCTTAGTTAGGACAGCGTTGAACACTGAAGCTTTCTTT
-	-	TRBV7-2	TRBJ1-2	CASSPRALYGYTF	TGTGCCAGCAGCCCACGCGCGCTCTATGGCTACACCTTC
few	-	TRBV5-4	TRBJ2-3	CASSKSEAQYF	TGTGCCAGCAGCAAGTCCGAAGCGCAGTATTTT
-	TRBD1	TRBV20-1	TRBJ1-2	CSAGQDRQGYTF	TGCAGTGCTGGACAGGACAGGCAAGGCTACACCTTC
-	-	TRBV12-3/TRBV12-4	TRBJ2-3	CASSSALHTDTQYF	TGTGCCAGCAGTTCTGCACTTCACACAGATACGCAGTATTTT
many	-	TRBV29-1	TRBJ2-3	CSVESGTSTDTQYF	TGCAGCGTTGAATCGGGGACGAGCACAGATACGCAGTATTTT
-	-	TRBV4-1	TRBJ2-1	CASSLTKAQSSYNEQFF	TGCGCCAGCAGCCTCACCAAGGCCCAAAGCTCCTACAATGAGCAGTTCTTC
-	TRBD2	TRBV10-1	TRBJ2-1	CASGPSGEWNEQFF	TGCGCCAGCGGCCCTAGCGGGGAATGGAATGAGCAGTTCTTC
many	-	TRBV4-1	TRBJ2-1	CASSQPILPEAEQFF	TGCGCCAGCAGCCAACCGATTCTCCCGGAGGCTGAGCAGTTCTTC